The T cell receptor (beta chain) under discussion was sequenced for a study of blood T cell repertoires in COVID-19. Study background: The United States, Italy and Spain were the sources of the acute and convalescent COVID-19 samples. T cells, B-cell-depleted T cells, or PBMCs supplied cDNA or gDNA.

The table lists this clone with a few counts. Per the original data handling: Amplification of reference gene primers provided the estimated nucleated cell counts. TCRdb keeps only in-frame clones here, not all; method: immunoSEQ multiplex PCR. Clonal size and the V and J genes are those of that table, whereas D and trimming came from the DNA. The sample includes 150,000 to 200,000 clones, roughly nine tenths of them seen just once. The V segment lost 4 bases and the J segment 8 bases; nucleotides outside the gene matches: 13. CDR3 size: 16 residues. Germline V lookup: CDR1 LNHDA, CDR2 SQIVND (reference sequence).

Sequencing input: peripheral blood. The TCR sequence derives from a man younger than 35 with acute or convalescent COVID-19. The chain joins TRBV19 to TRBJ2-2; 7 nucleotides match TRBD1. CDR3 loop: CASSTSTGSSIGELFF. The CDR3 nucleotides read TGTGCCAGTAGTACATCGACAGGGTCTAGTATAGGGGAGCTGTTTTTT.